The rows below give T cell receptor beta chains drawn from one sample of a study of beta chain features in type 1 diabetes. This table comes from immunoSEQ multiplex PCR, and its TCRdb copy is limited to in-frame clones, with some not included. The data hold around 250,000 clones, with approximately 25% observed a single time. The sample was naive CD4+ T cells from blood. Receptors were obtained from a woman aged 30 to 39 with type 1 diabetes. Each CDR3 is given with its conserved first and last residue. D genes are given only for firm matches. Clone size, where shown, is once, few, many, or a class for clones that have expanded.

j_call	clone_size	d_call	v_call	cdr3_aa	cdr3_nt
TRBJ2-3	few	NA	TRBV2	CASSVRGTQYF	TGTGCCAGCAGTGTTCGCGGTACGCAGTATTTT
TRBJ2-1	NA	NA	TRBV5-1	CASSQTSRAYNEQFF	TGCGCCAGCAGCCAGACCTCTCGGGCCTACAATGAGCAGTTCTTC
TRBJ2-2	NA	TRBD1	TRBV7-7	CASSPTGSTGELFF	TGTGCTAGCAGCCCGACAGGGAGCACCGGGGAGCTGTTTTTT
TRBJ2-1	few	TRBD2	TRBV29-1	CSVERGLAGEGEQFF	TGCAGCGTTGAACGGGGACTAGCGGGGGAGGGGGAGCAGTTCTTC
TRBJ1-1	few	NA	TRBV5-1	CASSLDLDRKAFF	TGCGCCAGCAGCTTGGACCTGGACAGAAAAGCTTTCTTT
TRBJ1-1	few	NA	TRBV5-1	CASSLDGVATEAFF	TGCGCCAGCAGCTTGGACGGGGTCGCCACTGAAGCTTTCTTT
TRBJ1-2	few	TRBD1	TRBV14	CASSPDRGAHGYTF	TGTGCCAGCAGCCCGGACAGGGGTGCCCATGGCTACACCTTC
TRBJ2-5	NA	NA	TRBV6-5	CASSYSGRKETQYF	TGTGCCAGCAGTTACTCGGGCAGAAAAGAGACCCAGTACTTC
TRBJ2-2	NA	TRBD1	TRBV7-3	CASSAHGTGNTGELFF	TGTGCCAGCAGCGCCCACGGGACAGGGAACACCGGGGAGCTGTTTTTT
TRBJ2-1	few	NA	TRBV7-9	CASSPSPVGEEQFF	TGTGCCAGCAGTCCTAGCCCAGTTGGCGAAGAGCAGTTCTTC
TRBJ2-1	few	NA	TRBV19	CASTVSAYNEQFF	TGTGCCAGTACTGTTAGCGCTTACAATGAGCAGTTCTTC
TRBJ2-1	NA	TRBD2	TRBV5-1	CASSLGTSGSSYNEQFF	TGCGCCAGCAGCTTGGGGACTAGCGGGAGCTCCTACAATGAGCAGTTCTTC
TRBJ2-7	few	NA	TRBV6-1	CASRETADEQYF	TGTGCCAGCAGGGAAACAGCAGACGAGCAGTACTTC
TRBJ1-1	few	TRBD1	TRBV18	CASSPVTGQGGTEAFF	TGTGCCAGCTCACCAGTCACGGGACAGGGGGGTACTGAAGCTTTCTTT
TRBJ2-5	few	NA	TRBV7-9	CASSARQYQETQYF	TGTGCCAGCAGCGCTAGACAGTACCAAGAGACCCAGTACTTC
TRBJ1-1	few	TRBD1	TRBV29-1	CSVGDRAMNTEAFF	TGCAGCGTTGGGGACAGGGCGATGAACACTGAAGCTTTCTTT
TRBJ1-5	few	NA	TRBV30	CAWSVGSDQPQHF	TGTGCCTGGAGTGTAGGGAGTGATCAGCCCCAGCATTTT
TRBJ1-3	NA	NA	TRBV4-1	CASSQDRRAGNTIYF	TGCGCCAGCAGCCAAGATCGCAGGGCTGGAAACACCATATATTTT
TRBJ1-1	NA	TRBD1	TRBV30	CAWSRQGVPEAFF	TGTGCCTGGAGCAGACAGGGTGTCCCTGAAGCTTTCTTT
TRBJ2-7	NA	TRBD2	TRBV7-9	CASSLERDGGYEQYF	TGTGCCAGCAGCTTAGAGCGGGACGGGGGCTACGAGCAGTACTTC
TRBJ2-7	once	NA	TRBV7-2	CASSFGSWSYEQYF	TGTGCCAGCAGCTTCGGGAGTTGGAGCTACGAGCAGTACTTC
TRBJ2-1	NA	TRBD2	TRBV28	CASTDRTSLNEQFF	TGTGCCAGCACCGATCGGACTAGCCTCAATGAGCAGTTCTTC
TRBJ2-7	NA	NA	TRBV2	CASSVGGRIYEQYF	TGTGCCAGCAGTGTAGGTGGGAGGATCTACGAGCAGTACTTC